The rows below give T cell receptor beta chains drawn from one sample of a study of blood T cells in healthy people across ages. TCRdb re-analysed the 5' RACE reads in MiXCR, keeping a single row per CDR3 protein. This sample carries about 1.1 million distinct CDR3 sequences, about two fifths of them seen once, and the ten largest clones take roughly 14%. Sequenced material: blood. These receptors were obtained from a man aged 18-30 years in good health. Both conserved end residues are part of each CDR3. Each record gives: D gene, J gene, clone size, V gene, CDR3 DNA, CDR3 protein. A D gene is named only where the DNA matches it firmly. Part of the rows lack a size; the others show once, few, many or a class for expanded clones.

D gene: -
J gene: TRBJ1-2
clone size: -
V gene: TRBV5-1
CDR3 DNA: TGCGCCAGCAGCTTGGACCCCACAGTCTATGGCTACACCTTC
CDR3 protein: CASSLDPTVYGYTF

D gene: TRBD1
J gene: TRBJ2-7
clone size: -
V gene: TRBV27
CDR3 DNA: TGTGCCAGCAGTCAAGTCAAGACAGGGGGATTGGGCGAGCAGTACTTC
CDR3 protein: CASSQVKTGGLGEQYF

D gene: TRBD1
J gene: TRBJ1-4
clone size: few
V gene: TRBV20-1
CDR3 DNA: TGCAGTGGACGGCAGGGGGAAGAAAAACTGTTTTTT
CDR3 protein: CSGRQGEEKLFF

D gene: TRBD2
J gene: TRBJ2-5
clone size: few
V gene: TRBV3-1
CDR3 DNA: TGTGCCAGCAGCCAAGATCTGGCTAGCGGGGCTGAGACCCAGTACTTC
CDR3 protein: CASSQDLASGAETQYF

D gene: -
J gene: TRBJ1-3
clone size: once
V gene: TRBV12-5
CDR3 DNA: TGTGCTAGTGCCGAGACCTCTGGAAACACCATATATTTT
CDR3 protein: CASAETSGNTIYF

D gene: TRBD1
J gene: TRBJ1-2
clone size: -
V gene: TRBV3-1
CDR3 DNA: TGTGCCAGCCGGGGACAGGGGGCGAATGGCTACACCTTC
CDR3 protein: CASRGQGANGYTF

D gene: -
J gene: TRBJ1-5
clone size: -
V gene: TRBV24-1
CDR3 DNA: TGTGCCACCAGTGCTGGGGTTGATCAGCCCCAGCATTTT
CDR3 protein: CATSAGVDQPQHF

D gene: TRBD2
J gene: TRBJ2-3
clone size: -
V gene: TRBV7-8
CDR3 DNA: TGTGCCAGCAGCTTAGCGGGGGCTGCTAGCGGGGGGTTTGGGGATACGCAGTATTTT
CDR3 protein: CASSLAGAASGGFGDTQYF

D gene: -
J gene: TRBJ2-7
clone size: -
V gene: TRBV20-1
CDR3 DNA: TGCAGTGCTAGAGCCGGGACCTCCGCCTACGAGCAGTACTTC
CDR3 protein: CSARAGTSAYEQYF

D gene: -
J gene: TRBJ2-7
clone size: -
V gene: TRBV21-1
CDR3 DNA: TGTGCCAGCAGCAAAGCGGCTCAAACAAAGTACTACGAGCAGTACTTC
CDR3 protein: CASSKAAQTKYYEQYF

D gene: TRBD2
J gene: TRBJ2-7
clone size: -
V gene: TRBV4-3
CDR3 DNA: TGCGCCAGCAGCCGACTTGGCGGGAGCTCTGACGAGCAGTACTTC
CDR3 protein: CASSRLGGSSDEQYF

D gene: TRBD1
J gene: TRBJ1-5
clone size: few
V gene: TRBV6-6
CDR3 DNA: TGTGCCGTCGGGACAGGCAATCAGCCCCAGCATTTT
CDR3 protein: CAVGTGNQPQHF

D gene: -
J gene: TRBJ1-1
clone size: -
V gene: TRBV5-1
CDR3 DNA: TGCGCCAGCAGCCCCGGAGGGGGGAACGCTGAAGCTTTCTTT
CDR3 protein: CASSPGGGNAEAFF

D gene: -
J gene: TRBJ1-3
clone size: -
V gene: TRBV6-5
CDR3 DNA: TGTGCCAGTTACAGGGTATCTGGAAACACCATATATTTT
CDR3 protein: CASYRVSGNTIYF

D gene: -
J gene: TRBJ1-6
clone size: -
V gene: TRBV7-9
CDR3 DNA: TGTGCCAGCAGCTTAGCGGGCAGTCGGAGCTCCTATAATTCACCCCTCCACTTT
CDR3 protein: CASSLAGSRSSYNSPLHF

D gene: -
J gene: TRBJ1-5
clone size: -
V gene: TRBV6-5
CDR3 DNA: TGTGCCAGCAGTTACCGACAGGAGGGTCAGCCCCAGCATTTT
CDR3 protein: CASSYRQEGQPQHF

D gene: TRBD2
J gene: TRBJ2-3
clone size: many
V gene: TRBV9
CDR3 DNA: TGTGCCAGCAGCTCGAGAGCGGGGGGTAGCCCAGATACGCAGTATTTT
CDR3 protein: CASSSRAGGSPDTQYF

D gene: -
J gene: TRBJ1-1
clone size: few
V gene: TRBV5-1
CDR3 DNA: TGCGCCAGCACCCTTGAGGGGCTTGGCACTGAAGCTTTCTTT
CDR3 protein: CASTLEGLGTEAFF

D gene: -
J gene: TRBJ2-5
clone size: many
V gene: TRBV10-3
CDR3 DNA: TGTGCCATCAGCGGGACTTCCAGGACTCAAGAGACCCAGTACTTC
CDR3 protein: CAISGTSRTQETQYF

D gene: -
J gene: TRBJ1-5
clone size: once
V gene: TRBV10-3
CDR3 DNA: TGTGCCATCAGTGAGAACATAGACAAAAATCAGCCCCAGCATTTT
CDR3 protein: CAISENIDKNQPQHF

D gene: TRBD1
J gene: TRBJ2-1
clone size: -
V gene: TRBV29-1
CDR3 DNA: TGCAGCGTTTTAGGACAGGGAATGACCTACAATGAGCAGTTCTTC
CDR3 protein: CSVLGQGMTYNEQFF

D gene: -
J gene: TRBJ1-1
clone size: -
V gene: TRBV7-2
CDR3 DNA: TGTGCCAGCAGCCCTAGTCAGGGGAGGAACGCTGAAGCTTTCTTT
CDR3 protein: CASSPSQGRNAEAFF

D gene: -
J gene: TRBJ1-1
clone size: -
V gene: TRBV20-1
CDR3 DNA: TGCAGTGCTCAAATACCTGGAGCTGAAGCTTTCTTT
CDR3 protein: CSAQIPGAEAFF

D gene: -
J gene: TRBJ2-5
clone size: -
V gene: TRBV7-9
CDR3 DNA: TGTGCCAGCAGCGTACCGGGACGGCCACACAATGAGCAGTACTTC
CDR3 protein: CASSVPGRPHNEQYF

D gene: TRBD2
J gene: TRBJ2-5
clone size: -
V gene: TRBV7-8
CDR3 DNA: TGTGCCAGCAGCCCTCACGGCGGGGGACAAGAGACCCAGTACTTC
CDR3 protein: CASSPHGGGQETQYF

D gene: TRBD2
J gene: TRBJ2-3
clone size: -
V gene: TRBV7-2
CDR3 DNA: TGTGCCAGCAGCCTAATAGCGGGGGGCCGCACAGATACGCAGTATTTT
CDR3 protein: CASSLIAGGRTDTQYF

D gene: -
J gene: TRBJ1-1
clone size: -
V gene: TRBV15
CDR3 DNA: TGTGCCACCAGCAGAAAGACAGGGAACACTGAAGCTTTCTTT
CDR3 protein: CATSRKTGNTEAFF

D gene: TRBD1
J gene: TRBJ2-7
clone size: few
V gene: TRBV5-1
CDR3 DNA: TGCGCCAGCAGCTTGGAGGTGACAGGGGACTACGAGCAGTACTTC
CDR3 protein: CASSLEVTGDYEQYF

D gene: -
J gene: TRBJ1-1
clone size: -
V gene: TRBV5-1
CDR3 DNA: TGCGCCAGCAGCTATGACACCCTGAACACTGAAGCTTTCTTT
CDR3 protein: CASSYDTLNTEAFF

D gene: -
J gene: TRBJ1-2
clone size: -
V gene: TRBV27
CDR3 DNA: TGTGCCAGCAGGACCTTGGGGAATAACTATGGCTACACCTTC
CDR3 protein: CASRTLGNNYGYTF

D gene: TRBD1
J gene: TRBJ1-2
clone size: -
V gene: TRBV4-3
CDR3 DNA: TGCGCCAGCAGCCAAGATAACAGGGGAAGTAGCTATGGCTACACCTTC
CDR3 protein: CASSQDNRGSSYGYTF

D gene: TRBD1
J gene: TRBJ1-2
clone size: few
V gene: TRBV11-2
CDR3 DNA: TGTGCCAGCAGCCCAGCAGGGACAGGGTTTCATGGCTACACCTTC
CDR3 protein: CASSPAGTGFHGYTF

D gene: -
J gene: TRBJ2-1
clone size: few
V gene: TRBV25-1
CDR3 DNA: TGTGCCAGCAGTCCTGAGCAGAGTGCCTACAATGAGCAGTTCTTC
CDR3 protein: CASSPEQSAYNEQFF

D gene: -
J gene: TRBJ1-2
clone size: -
V gene: TRBV7-9
CDR3 DNA: TGTGCCAGCAGCCCGCTCCTGGGGGGCAGGGGATACTGTGGCTACACCTTC
CDR3 protein: CASSPLLGGRGYCGYTF

D gene: -
J gene: TRBJ2-2
clone size: few
V gene: TRBV7-8
CDR3 DNA: TGTGCCAGTAGTTTAGAGGAGGACACGGGCACCGGGGAGCTGTTTTTT
CDR3 protein: CASSLEEDTGTGELFF

D gene: TRBD1
J gene: TRBJ1-4
clone size: -
V gene: TRBV2
CDR3 DNA: TGTGCCAGCACCCGACAGGGCTACGGAAGGGAAAAACTGTTTTTT
CDR3 protein: CASTRQGYGREKLFF

D gene: -
J gene: TRBJ1-1
clone size: many
V gene: TRBV4-1
CDR3 DNA: TGTGCCAGCAGTCAGGGGAGCACTGAAGCTTTCTTT
CDR3 protein: CASSQGSTEAFF